This T cell receptor (beta chain) was identified during a study of CD8 T cells in Susac syndrome. Overall study results and limits: Individuals included in the TCR sequencing and HLA analysis were acknowledged by the study to be relatively few in number.

RNA in amounts of about 0.5 to 1 ug was reverse transcribed with random hexamers. By means of immunoSEQ multiplex PCR, TCR beta CDR3 spanning 54 Vbeta and 13 Jbeta underwent amplification. TCRdb reanalysed the immunoSEQ multiplex PCR reads using MiXCR and keeps one entry per CDR3 protein. The repertoire holds 150,000 to 200,000 distinct CDR3 sequences, with just under 95% as singletons. Germline assignment: CDR1 SGHDT and CDR2 YYEEEE. Trimming shortened V by 6 bases and J by 6 bases, and 10 bases separated the two germline ends. This CDR3 spans 12 amino acids. About this clonotype itself: Its antigen is undetermined.

Sequencing of TCR beta was performed on blood CD8+ T cells and on blood CD4+ T cells. Matching for age and sex applied to the controls, who were healthy donors. The clonotype was recovered from a human donor in good health. The chain uses TRBV5-6 and TRBJ2-1; D perhaps matches TRBD1 (5 bases). The sequencing sample was made of CD4+ T cells from PBMCs. The CDR3 sequence: CASTRDSNEQFF. DNA of the CDR3: TGTGCCAGCACCCGAGACAGCAATGAGCAGTTCTTC.